This is a list of T cell receptor beta chains from one sample in a study of shared clonotypes between healthy human individuals. TCRdb's copy holds only in-frame clones and misses some; the assay was immunoSEQ multiplex PCR. The sample has 2 million to 2.5 million clones, more than 85% seen once. The material sequenced was naive CD4+ T cells from PBMCs. The receptors stem from a man aged 18 to 35 in good health. Some clones in this sample may be carry-over from other donors' samples. The CDR3 runs from the conserved cysteine through the conserved F or W. D genes are given only for firm matches.

j_gene	d_gene	len	v_gene	CDR3nt	CDR3aa
TRBJ2-5	TRBD2	14	TRBV7-2	TGTGCCAGCAGCTTCCAGCGGGGACAAGAGACCCAGTACTTC	CASSFQRGQETQYF
TRBJ1-4	-	15	TRBV18	TGTGCCAGCTCACCTCGACTTGCAACTAATGAAAAACTGTTTTTT	CASSPRLATNEKLFF
TRBJ2-7	TRBD2	14	TRBV18	TGTGCCAGCTCCGGACTAGCGGGAGGAAACGAGCAGTACTTC	CASSGLAGGNEQYF
TRBJ1-5	TRBD1	15	TRBV6-4	TGTGCCAGCAGTGCCGAATGGACAGGGGCTCAGCCCCAGCATTTT	CASSAEWTGAQPQHF
TRBJ2-1	-	14	TRBV19	TGTGCCAGTAGTACCGCCGGGAAGAGGAATGAGCAGTTCTTC	CASSTAGKRNEQFF
TRBJ1-1	-	15	TRBV5-4	TGTGCCAGCAGCTTGGCCCGGTCCGGGCACACTGAAGCTTTCTTT	CASSLARSGHTEAFF
TRBJ2-3	TRBD1	16	TRBV25-1	TGTGCCAGCAGTGACCCCCTGGGACAGGGGTACCATACGCAGTATTTT	CASSDPLGQGYHTQYF
TRBJ2-2	-	13	TRBV11-1	TGTGCCAGCAGCTCCCAAAGGGCCGGGGAGCTGTTTTTT	CASSSQRAGELFF
TRBJ1-2	-	10	TRBV6-6	TGTGCCAGCAGAAGCGCGGGCTACACCTTC	CASRSAGYTF
TRBJ1-2	-	14	TRBV30	TGTGCCTGGAGTGTAGCAGGAGGGTACTATGGCTACACCTTC	CAWSVAGGYYGYTF
TRBJ2-3	-	14	TRBV28	TGTGCCAGCAGTTTTGAGAGGGACACAGATACGCAGTATTTT	CASSFERDTDTQYF